These T cell receptor beta chains were read from a single sample in a study of blood T cell repertoires in COVID-19. Libraries were prepared by immunoSEQ multiplex PCR; TCRdb keeps only in-frame clonotypes and omits some of them. The sample has roughly 260,000 clones, about nine tenths seen once. The sample taken for sequencing was peripheral blood. The receptors come from a young adult with COVID-19, enrolled during active disease. CDR3s include the opening cysteine and the closing phenylalanine or tryptophan. D genes are given only for firm matches. Clone size is stated in some rows and not others, as once, few, many or a class when expanded.

clone size	J gene	V gene	D gene	CDR3 DNA	CDR3 protein
-	TRBJ2-3	TRBV7-2	-	TGTGCCAGCATCCCCTTCTGGAGTAGCACAGATACGCAGTATTTT	CASIPFWSSTDTQYF
once	TRBJ2-7	TRBV5-1	TRBD2	TGCGCCAGCAGCTTGCCTAGCGGGTACGAGCAGTACTTC	CASSLPSGYEQYF
-	TRBJ2-3	TRBV4-1	TRBD2	TGCGCCAGCAGCCAAGGAACTAGCGGGATAACAGATACGCAGTATTTT	CASSQGTSGITDTQYF
-	TRBJ2-2	TRBV9	-	TGTGCCAGCAGCTTCCGACTAGTTTCCGGGGAGCTGTTTTTT	CASSFRLVSGELFF
-	TRBJ1-4	TRBV9	-	TGTGCCAGCAGCGGTGGAGGTCGGGAAAAACTGTTTTTT	CASSGGGREKLFF
many	TRBJ2-7	TRBV19	TRBD1	TGTGCCAGTAGTGCTTCAGGGGGTAACTCGTACAGGTACGAGCAGTACTTC	CASSASGGNSYRYEQYF
-	TRBJ2-1	TRBV14	-	TGTGCCAGCAGCCCCGACGCCGGGAGCTCCTACAATGAGCAGTTCTTC	CASSPDAGSSYNEQFF
-	TRBJ2-7	TRBV13	-	TGTGCCAGCAGCCAGGGGCCCTACGAGCAGTACTTC	CASSQGPYEQYF
-	TRBJ2-1	TRBV7-9	-	TGTGCCAGCACCCCGGACACCTACAATGAGCAGTTCTTC	CASTPDTYNEQFF
-	TRBJ2-1	TRBV4-1	-	TGCGCCAGCAGCCAAGAATTCTGGAGCGGCCCCTACAATGAGCAGTTCTTC	CASSQEFWSGPYNEQFF
once	TRBJ2-1	TRBV5-1	TRBD2	TGCGCCAGCAGCTTGGCCGGGGGGACCTACAATGAGCAGTTCTTC	CASSLAGGTYNEQFF
once	TRBJ2-1	TRBV6-4	-	TGTGCCAGCAGTGACTTCCCAGCGGTGGCCTACAATGAGCAGTTCTTC	CASSDFPAVAYNEQFF
once	TRBJ2-7	TRBV11-2	TRBD1	TGTGCCAGCAGCCTTGCCGGGACAGGCCCATTAGCGGCCTACGAGCAGTACTTC	CASSLAGTGPLAAYEQYF
-	TRBJ2-2	TRBV9	-	TGTGCCAGCAGCGTCCCGCGGGCGGGCGCGAACACCGGGGAGCTGTTTTTT	CASSVPRAGANTGELFF
-	TRBJ2-7	TRBV23-1	TRBD2	TGCGCCAGCAGGGGCTCCTACCTAGCGGACTCCTACGAGCAGTACTTC	CASRGSYLADSYEQYF
-	TRBJ1-4	TRBV5-1	TRBD1	TGCGCCAGCAGCCGAGGGACAGGGCAGGACGAAAAACTGTTTTTT	CASSRGTGQDEKLFF
-	TRBJ1-3	TRBV6-5	-	TGTGCCAGCAGGCGGGCGGGCTCCGATTATAGCACCATATATTTT	CASRRAGSDYSTIYF
few	TRBJ2-1	TRBV6-5	-	TGTGCCAGCACGCAGCGTAGCTACAATGAGCAGTTCTTC	CASTQRSYNEQFF
-	TRBJ2-7	TRBV6-2/TRBV6-3	TRBD2	TGTGCCAGCAGCGCTCTAGCGGGAGGTGTATACGAGCAGTACTTC	CASSALAGGVYEQYF
-	TRBJ1-4	TRBV24-1	-	TGTGCCACCAGTGAGGGACTTAATGAAAAACTGTTTTTT	CATSEGLNEKLFF
-	TRBJ2-7	TRBV7-9	TRBD2	TGTGCCAGCAGCTTAGCTAGCGGGGTTGACTACGAGCAGTACTTC	CASSLASGVDYEQYF
-	TRBJ2-1	TRBV28	TRBD2	TGTGCCAGCAGTCGGACTAGCGGGAGTTGGAATGAGCAGTTCTTC	CASSRTSGSWNEQFF
-	TRBJ1-2	TRBV5-1	TRBD1	TGCGCCAGCAGCTTGGGGGAGGGGACAGGGAACGGCTACACCTTC	CASSLGEGTGNGYTF
-	TRBJ2-3	TRBV6-5	TRBD2	TGTGCCAGCACCCCGACTAGCAGCACAGATACGCAGTATTTT	CASTPTSSTDTQYF
-	TRBJ2-1	TRBV2	-	TGTGCCAGCAGTGTTTTTAGAAGCAATGAGCAGTTCTTC	CASSVFRSNEQFF
-	TRBJ2-3	TRBV6-5	-	TGTGCCAGCAGTTACGTTCCGGGAGGCACAGATACGCAGTATTTT	CASSYVPGGTDTQYF
-	TRBJ2-3	TRBV5-6	TRBD2	TGTGCCAGCGTGGGAGGAAGCCGGGAGGGAGATACGCAGTATTTT	CASVGGSREGDTQYF
-	TRBJ2-2	TRBV7-5	-	TGTGCCAGAAGCACCTTGGGACAGTGGACTAGCGGGAGAAAAACCGGGGAGCTGTTTTTT	CARSTLGQWTSGRKTGELFF
few	TRBJ2-1	TRBV9	-	TGTGCCAGCAGCCCCCGACAGGTTCCCTCCTACAATGAGCAGTTCTTC	CASSPRQVPSYNEQFF
-	TRBJ1-3	TRBV2	TRBD1	TGTGCCAGCAGTGAAGAAGGGACAGGTGGAAACACCATATATTTT	CASSEEGTGGNTIYF
-	TRBJ2-7	TRBV27	-	TGTGCCAGCAGTCTAAGGGGGCGGGGCTCGGGGACCCAGTTTGGGAACGAGCAGTACTTC	CASSLRGRGSGTQFGNEQYF
-	TRBJ1-5	TRBV6-5	TRBD1	TGTGCCAGCAGTCGGGGACAGGGTGATCAGCCCCAGCATTTT	CASSRGQGDQPQHF
-	TRBJ2-2	TRBV11-2	-	TGTGCCAGCAGCTTAGGCCGGGGCACCGGGGAGCTGTTTTTT	CASSLGRGTGELFF
-	TRBJ1-2	TRBV9	-	TGTGCCAGCAGCGTATCTGGGGGCGCAGGAGGTAACTATGGCTACACCTTC	CASSVSGGAGGNYGYTF
-	TRBJ1-6	TRBV7-2	-	TGTGCCAGCAGCCCCATAGGCACAGCCATCCTTTCACCCCTCCACTTT	CASSPIGTAILSPLHF
-	TRBJ2-7	TRBV29-1	-	TGCAGCGTTGAAGATCCAATTCGGTCCTACGAGCAGTACTTC	CSVEDPIRSYEQYF
once	TRBJ1-1	TRBV6-5	-	TGTGCCAGCAGTTACTCCGGGGGGCGCGGGAACACTGAAGCTTTCTTT	CASSYSGGRGNTEAFF
-	TRBJ2-3	TRBV24-1	-	TGTGCCACCTCGGGTGCAGATACGCAGTATTTT	CATSGADTQYF
-	TRBJ2-7	TRBV5-6	-	TGTGCCAGCAGCTTGGCCCCGACTAGTAGCGACGAGCAGTACTTC	CASSLAPTSSDEQYF
-	TRBJ1-1	TRBV5-5	TRBD1	TGTGCCAGCAGCAAACCACAGGGGGCGGTTACTGAAGCTTTCTTT	CASSKPQGAVTEAFF
-	TRBJ2-3	TRBV13	TRBD2	TGTGCCAGCAGCTTCGGGACTAGCGCTGGGGATACGCAGTATTTT	CASSFGTSAGDTQYF
-	TRBJ2-7	TRBV9	TRBD2	TGTGCCAGCAGCCCTAGCGGTAGCTCCTACGAGCAGTACTTC	CASSPSGSSYEQYF
-	TRBJ2-7	TRBV11-2	TRBD2	TGTGCCAGCACCCCAAGCCTAGCGGGAGACCACGAGCAGTACTTC	CASTPSLAGDHEQYF
many	TRBJ2-1	TRBV19	-	TGTGCCAGTAGTATAGAACCCCGGACTACCAGATACAATGAGCAGTTCTTC	CASSIEPRTTRYNEQFF
-	TRBJ2-7	TRBV12-3/TRBV12-4	-	TGTGCCAGCAGTTTGGAGTCCCAGCAGTACTTC	CASSLESQQYF
-	TRBJ1-4	TRBV27	TRBD1	TGTGCCAGCAGTTTTCGACAGGGGGGGAATGAAAAACTGTTTTTT	CASSFRQGGNEKLFF
-	TRBJ2-5	TRBV24-1	TRBD1	TGTGCCACCAGTGATTTCGGGACAGGGCACCAAGAGACCCAGTACTTC	CATSDFGTGHQETQYF
-	TRBJ2-7	TRBV19	-	TGTGCCACTACTGGGACTTACTCCTACGAGCAGTACTTC	CATTGTYSYEQYF
-	TRBJ2-1	TRBV28	-	TGTGCCAGCAGAGGGGGGGGTTCCTACAATGAGCAGTTCTTC	CASRGGGSYNEQFF
-	TRBJ1-5	TRBV7-7	-	TGTGCTAGCAGCTTAAGTCGGGATCAGCCCCAGCATTTT	CASSLSRDQPQHF
-	TRBJ1-1	TRBV29-1	-	TGCAGCGACTCCGGGACACTTGGCACTGAAGCTTTCTTT	CSDSGTLGTEAFF
once	TRBJ1-1	TRBV2	TRBD1	TGTGCCAGCAGCCTCGGGACAGGGGCTGAAGCTTTCTTT	CASSLGTGAEAFF
-	TRBJ2-7	TRBV6-2/TRBV6-3	TRBD2	TGTGCCAGCAGCCGGGACAGCAGGACTAGCGGGACTTACGAGCAGTACTTC	CASSRDSRTSGTYEQYF
-	TRBJ2-3	TRBV5-1	-	TGCGCCTCTCGGGGTAGGGAGGATACGCAGTATTTT	CASRGREDTQYF
-	TRBJ1-4	TRBV3-1/TRBV3-2	TRBD1	TGTGCCAGCGGACAGGGTAATGAAAAACTGTTTTTT	CASGQGNEKLFF
once	TRBJ2-4	TRBV4-1	TRBD2	TGCGCCAGCAGCCAAGTAGGGACTAGCGGGAGGGAGAACATTCAGTACTTC	CASSQVGTSGRENIQYF
-	TRBJ2-7	TRBV7-8	-	TGTGCCAGCAGCTCATACTCGGGGGTCTACGAGCAGTACTTC	CASSSYSGVYEQYF